This is a list of T cell receptor beta chains from one sample in a study of shared clonotypes between healthy human individuals. The data were produced by immunoSEQ multiplex PCR, yet TCRdb's version contains in-frame clones alone and is incomplete. The table records approximately 980,000 clones, around three quarters of them present only once. What was sequenced was memory CD4+ T cells sorted from blood. The source is a man between 18 and 29 years old in good health. CDR3s include the opening cysteine and the closing phenylalanine or tryptophan. The D gene is left open where the match is weak. Where a row states a size, it is once, few, many or the class of an expanded clone; other rows omit it.

TGTGCCATCAGGGCCAACACTGAAGCTTTCTTT CAIRANTEAFF TRBV10-3 - TRBJ1-1 11 few
TGTGCCAGCACCCTACTAGGCAGAACCGCTTCTTCCTCTGGAAACACCATATATTTT CASTLLGRTASSSGNTIYF TRBV7-2 - TRBJ1-3 19 few
TGTGCCAGCAGTGGGACAGGCGAACCCTACGAGCAGTACTTC CASSGTGEPYEQYF TRBV25-1 TRBD1 TRBJ2-7 14 -
TGTGCCTGGAGTGTAGGACTTCAAGGCTACACCTTC CAWSVGLQGYTF TRBV30 - TRBJ1-2 12 -
TGCAGCGCCATGGGACTAGCGAACACCGGGGAGCTGTTTTTT CSAMGLANTGELFF TRBV29-1 TRBD2 TRBJ2-2 14 few
TGCGCCAGCAGTGAGTGGGGGGGGAATGGCTACACCTTC CASSEWGGNGYTF TRBV10-2 - TRBJ1-2 13 -
TGTGCCAGCAGCTTAACTCGGCATAACTACGAGCAGTACTTC CASSLTRHNYEQYF TRBV13 - TRBJ2-7 14 -
TGTGCTAGCAGCCGCGGGACAGGGAACACCGGGGAGCTGTTTTTT CASSRGTGNTGELFF TRBV7-7 TRBD1 TRBJ2-2 15 -
TGTGCCAGCAGCCAGGACAGGGGCTTTATCTATGGCTACACCTTC CASSQDRGFIYGYTF TRBV7-2 TRBD1 TRBJ1-2 15 -
TGTGCCAGCAGCTTTGGACAGGGGCAGAATTCACCCCTCCACTTT CASSFGQGQNSPLHF TRBV5-6 TRBD1 TRBJ1-6 15 few
TGTGCCAGCAGCCCCCAACGGGGGGATGGCTACACCTTC CASSPQRGDGYTF TRBV6-1 - TRBJ1-2 13 -
TGTGCCAGCAGCACCTCCTATGGCTACACCTTC CASSTSYGYTF TRBV7-2 - TRBJ1-2 11 -
TGTGCCAGCAGCTTTCCGGGGAGCACAGATACGCAGTATTTT CASSFPGSTDTQYF TRBV5-4 - TRBJ2-3 14 -
TGCGCCAGCAGCTTGAACGGTAATGAGCAGTTCTTC CASSLNGNEQFF TRBV5-1 - TRBJ2-1 12 once
TGTGCCAGCGCCCCGCAGGGAGGGACTAGCGGTTTCTACAATGAGCAGTTCTTC CASAPQGGTSGFYNEQFF TRBV10-3 TRBD2 TRBJ2-1 18 -
TGCAGCGTATCCCAGAGCGGGGTGGGGACAGATACGCAGTATTTT CSVSQSGVGTDTQYF TRBV29-1 TRBD2 TRBJ2-3 15 once
TGTGCCAGCAGTAGACAGGGGTCCACCGGGGAGCTGTTTTTT CASSRQGSTGELFF TRBV2 TRBD1 TRBJ2-2 14 many
TGTGCCAGCAGCTTTAGGGCAGGGGGCGAAGCTTTCTTT CASSFRAGGEAFF TRBV7-8 TRBD1 TRBJ1-1 13 -
TGTGCCAGCAGCTTGGTCGACGAGACGCAGCCCCAGCATTTT CASSLVDETQPQHF TRBV5-6 - TRBJ1-5 14 -
TGTGCCAGCAGTTACCCGTTTAGCGGGAGGAATGAGCAGTTCTTC CASSYPFSGRNEQFF TRBV6-5 TRBD2 TRBJ2-1 15 -
TGTGCCAGCAGCGGAAACAGGGTGGGAAACACCATATATTTT CASSGNRVGNTIYF TRBV9 - TRBJ1-3 14 -
TGTGCCAGCTCCCCACGGGGGGAAGCTAGGGGTGAGCAGTTCTTC CASSPRGEARGEQFF TRBV2 TRBD2 TRBJ2-1 15 -
TGTGCCAGTAGTAGGAGCTCCTATAATTCACCCCTCCACTTT CASSRSSYNSPLHF TRBV19 - TRBJ1-6 14 -
TGTGCCAGCAGCGTAGAGGGGACCCGGTCTCAGCCCCAGCATTTT CASSVEGTRSQPQHF TRBV9 - TRBJ1-5 15 once
TGTGCCAGCAGTTTATTGGGACAGGGGGAAGAGACCCAGTACTTC CASSLLGQGEETQYF TRBV28 TRBD1 TRBJ2-5 15 -
TGTGCCAGCTCACCACTCCATGCCGGTGGCAATCAGCCCCAGCATTTT CASSPLHAGGNQPQHF TRBV18 - TRBJ1-5 16 -
TGTGCCAGCAGCGGGGCAGGTGCAGGGGAGAGCGAGCAGTACTTC CASSGAGAGESEQYF TRBV27 - TRBJ2-7 15 -
TGTGCCAGCAGCTCCGGGACAGGGCCGACTAACTATGGCTACACCTTC CASSSGTGPTNYGYTF TRBV5-4 TRBD1 TRBJ1-2 16 -
TGTGCCAGCAGCAAAATCAGTGTTGACTCTGGGGCCAACGTCCTGACTTTC CASSKISVDSGANVLTF TRBV9 - TRBJ2-6 17 few
TGCGCCAGCAGTGTTTCCGGGAGTCAGGGCAATGAGCAGTTCTTC CASSVSGSQGNEQFF TRBV10-1 - TRBJ2-1 15 -
TGTGCCAGCAGTGAGAGATCGTGGGGGGCGGCCGAGCAGTACTTC CASSERSWGAAEQYF TRBV6-1 - TRBJ2-7 15 -
TGCGCCAGCAATTCCCATCAGGGGACTGAAGCTTTCTTT CASNSHQGTEAFF TRBV10-1 - TRBJ1-1 13 -
TGTGCCAGCAGTTGGACAGGGGGCAAAGCAGATACGCAGTATTTT CASSWTGGKADTQYF TRBV28 TRBD1 TRBJ2-3 15 -
TGTGCCAGCAGCTTGGGGGGGCGGGAGCGCGGAGAGACCCAGTACTTC CASSLGGRERGETQYF TRBV5-4 - TRBJ2-5 16 -
TGTGCCAGCACCAACACTAGGGGGGACACTGAAGCTTTCTTT CASTNTRGDTEAFF TRBV6-1 - TRBJ1-1 14 -
TGCGCCAGCAGCGGAGGGGGCGCGGGGTACACTGAAGCTTTCTTT CASSGGGAGYTEAFF TRBV5-1 TRBD1 TRBJ1-1 15 -
TGTGCCATCAGTAGGACAGGGGGAATATCCGAGGGCTACACCTTC CAISRTGGISEGYTF TRBV10-3 TRBD1 TRBJ1-2 15 -
TGTGCCAGCAGTTACTCCCCCATCAGCCCAGGGAGTGAGCAGTTCTTC CASSYSPISPGSEQFF TRBV6-5 - TRBJ2-1 16 few
TGTGCCAGTAGTATAAAGGGGAACTCCGAGCAGTACTTC CASSIKGNSEQYF TRBV19 - TRBJ2-7 13 -
TGTGCCAGCACATCCTCATCTACCTACAATGAGCAGTTCTTC CASTSSSTYNEQFF TRBV7-2 - TRBJ2-1 14 -
TGTGCCAGCAGTGTAGGGGGCGCCGTTGCTTTCTTT CASSVGGAVAFF TRBV2 TRBD1 TRBJ1-1 12 -
TGTGCCAGCAGTGATATCCGGGCCCCCTGGCCCCAGCATTTT CASSDIRAPWPQHF TRBV6-1 - TRBJ1-5 14 once
TGCGCCAGCAGCCAAGGGGATTCGGGCTATGGCTACACCTTC CASSQGDSGYGYTF TRBV4-3 - TRBJ1-2 14 -
TGTGCCAGCAGCTCCTCCTGGGCCCAAGAGACCCAGTACTTC CASSSSWAQETQYF TRBV7-2 - TRBJ2-5 14 -
TGCGCCAGCAGCCCTCAACCGGGACAGGGCTACGAGCAGTACTTC CASSPQPGQGYEQYF TRBV5-1 TRBD1 TRBJ2-7 15 -
TGTGCCAGCAGCCTCGGGCTTGCTGAAAAACTGTTTTTT CASSLGLAEKLFF TRBV11-2 - TRBJ1-4 13 -
TGTGCCAGTAGACTAGCGGGAGCCTCTAGCACAGATACGCAGTATTTT CASRLAGASSTDTQYF TRBV27 TRBD2 TRBJ2-3 16 -
TGTGCTAGTGGCCAATCTGGAAACACCATATATTTT CASGQSGNTIYF TRBV12-5 - TRBJ1-3 12 -
TGTGCCAGCAGTTTGTTAGGGGGTGGGAACACCGGGGAGCTGTTTTTT CASSLLGGGNTGELFF TRBV28 - TRBJ2-2 16 -
TGCGCCAGCAGCTTGGAGTTCGAGACCCAGTACTTC CASSLEFETQYF TRBV5-1 - TRBJ2-5 12 few
TGTGCCAGCAGTCGGAGGGGGGATTCATACAATGAGCAGTTCTTC CASSRRGDSYNEQFF TRBV6-1 - TRBJ2-1 15 -
TGTGCCAGCAGTTTAACTGAAAAACTGTTTTTT CASSLTEKLFF TRBV6-6 - TRBJ1-4 11 -
TGTGCCAGCAGCCCGCGGACTAGCGGGAGTTTAGAGACCCAGTACTTC CASSPRTSGSLETQYF TRBV14 TRBD2 TRBJ2-5 16 few